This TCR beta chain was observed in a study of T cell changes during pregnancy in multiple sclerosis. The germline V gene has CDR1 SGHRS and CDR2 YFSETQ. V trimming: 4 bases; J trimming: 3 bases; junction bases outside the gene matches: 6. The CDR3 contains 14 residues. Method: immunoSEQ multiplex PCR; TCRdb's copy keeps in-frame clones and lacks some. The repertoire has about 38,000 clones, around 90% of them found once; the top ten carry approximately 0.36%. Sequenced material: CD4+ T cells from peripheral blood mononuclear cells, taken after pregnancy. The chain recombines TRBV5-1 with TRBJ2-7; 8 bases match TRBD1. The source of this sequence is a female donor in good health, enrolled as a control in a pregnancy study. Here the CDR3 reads CASSLRQGNYEQYF. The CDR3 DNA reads TGCGCCAGCAGCCTTCGACAGGGGAACTACGAGCAGTACTTC.